The TCR beta chain under discussion was sequenced for a study of cytomegalovirus exposure and HLA in healthy donors. Study summary: The study placed approximately 80% of its 398 genotyped donors in the Caucasian-associated ancestry cluster.

PCR primers comprised 60 Vbeta and 13 Jbeta primers. TCRdb's copy holds only in-frame clones and misses some; the assay was immunoSEQ multiplex PCR. The table lists around 150,000 clones, about three quarters of them singletons. A note on this clone: Antigen specificity is unknown.

Germline assignment: CDR1 MNHEY and CDR2 SVGAGI. V was trimmed by 2 bases and J by 4 bases, leaving 11 bases between them. The CDR3 covers 14 residues. Findings of the study overall: In vitro confirmation showed three CMV-associated chains to be CMV antigen specific.

V gene TRBV6-5 combines with J gene TRBJ1-2; weak D call: TRBD1 (6 bases). The source is a woman aged 40 to 50 in good health and CMV-seropositive. Sequenced material: PBMCs. The CDR3 sequence: CASSYAGASYGYTF. DNA for the CDR3: TGTGCCAGCAGTTACGCAGGGGCCTCCTATGGCTACACCTTC.